This TCR beta chain appears in the sequencing data of a study of cytomegalovirus exposure and HLA in healthy donors (dated by TCRdb to 2016 to 2017). About the full investigation: In an earlier analysis of around 540 of the donors, approximately 260 Gb of sequence data and roughly 100 million unique TCR beta sequences from about 179 million T cells were reported. Rather than drawing on any new phenotypic data, the later analysis identified candidate immune exposures from TCR beta sequences and the way those sequences occurred across donors. To predict cytomegalovirus infection status, the study brought together high-throughput TCR immunosequencing, statistical association of individual TCRs with disease status, and machine learning. Typing coverage varied by locus: roughly 629-630 donors for A, B, C, DRB1 and DQB1; approximately 520 for DQA1; more than 600 for DPA1; 400 to 480 for DPB1. A later genetic analysis used genome-wide SNP genotypes for about 55% of the 666 donors, treating that subset as a discovery cohort. Donor age, sex, ethnicity and CMV serostatus were collected together with the repertoire data. Every discovery cohort repertoire had been produced on one sequencing platform. Among some 400 genotyped donors of the cohort, an average of around 240,000 unique TCR beta nucleotide sequences were sequenced per donor, around 20% of them non-productive. The genetic ancestry cluster associated with self-reported Caucasian donors included over 65% of the approximately 430 genotyped donors. To study patterns of TCR occurrence, a later analysis re-analyzed previously published TCR beta repertoires from 666 donors and added high-resolution HLA genotyping. The aim of the study was to test whether cataloging public T cell receptors could identify signatures of past pathogen exposure. Roughly five DR-DQ haplotypes were handled as single units for association and clustering because linkage in the cohort was strong. In addition to the first cohort of hundreds of subjects, a separate validation cohort of 120 different subjects was used. Roughly 290 gigabases of sequencing data and around 85 million unique TCR sequences made up an early release that covered several hundred HLA-typed donors. To decide whether each TCR beta V gene segment behaved as functional or pseudogenic, an earlier analysis of approximately 600 of the donors relied on high-throughput TCR beta sequencing. HLA typing included class I and class II loci at four-digit resolution. The study profiled the T cell repertoires of hundreds of subjects by immunosequencing and related them to cytomegalovirus serostatus. Broad study findings and their caveats: The 87-base-pair reads could not distinguish some IMGT-functional V segments, including TRBV6-2 and TRBV6-3, so those segments were excluded. Assigning TCR associations to individual alleles was difficult when HLA alleles, especially DR and DQ, strongly co-occurred. Because counts were too low, seventeen rarely observed V segments, including chromosome 9 orphons, were excluded from the earlier analysis of some 590 of the donors. The classifier was reported to diagnose cytomegalovirus status with high specificity and sensitivity in both the original and validation cohorts. Most TCR sequences were observed very rarely across donors, whereas some public TCRs were present in many individuals. In an earlier analysis of about 600 of the donors, most TCR beta V segments appeared in productive rearrangements about 87% or about 30% of the time, broadly matching IMGT annotations. The authors suggested that the approach could potentially be extended to other disease states and immunological phenotypes. For the cohort, immune exposure information was limited to CMV serostatus. A further reported finding was that TCR beta sequences accurately predicted the HLA-A and HLA-B alleles for most subjects in the first cohort. A later analysis found that most CMV-associated TCR beta chains appeared HLA-restricted, with HLA associations seemingly driven largely by CMV exposure. According to a later analysis, parvovirus B19, influenza, CMV and Epstein-Barr virus appeared linked to several top co-occurrence clusters. Presence/absence analyses assumed roughly uniform sequencing depth across donors, an assumption that may not hold. Specific HLA alleles were associated with roughly 17,000 TCR beta sequences at a false discovery rate of 0.05 in a later analysis. In vitro tests confirmed that a few of the cytomegalovirus-associated TCR beta chains recognize cytomegalovirus antigens. A total of roughly 160 TCR beta chains were listed by the study as associated with cytomegalovirus. Compared with equally common non-associated chains, HLA-associated TCR beta chains in a later analysis were more clonally expanded and had lower generation probabilities. The cohort was sequenced for TCR beta chains only, and without alpha or paired-chain data the features that could be detected were limited. In a later analysis, TCR association rates were found to vary across HLA loci, with the most associated TCRs seen for DRB1 alleles and the fewest for HLA-C alleles. V-gene and J-gene trimming of TCR beta chains was associated with a missense DCLRE1C variant in a later genetic analysis, and the association was replicated in an independent cohort. The sequencing pipeline was judged likely to have produced a cluster of highly shared sequence variants as a technical artifact. HLA typing was unavailable for some donors at each locus, so association tests used only the typed subset. Compared with the roughly 700-donor mean, donors in an Asian-associated ancestry cluster had fewer N-insertions in productive TCRs, according to a later genetic analysis. Linkage disequilibrium might explain the correlated functional status among segregating V segments, but an unknown experimental factor could not be excluded.

Concerning this clone itself: Its antigen has not been determined. No base-level quality is on record; no much larger clone is a single base apart.

The cohort was made up of approximately 700 healthy bone marrow donors. All cohort members were sampled while nominally healthy, although unrecorded immune exposures were likely present. The donor was CMV seronegative and was included in the group of about 350 seronegative cohort members. Each donor provided a peripheral blood sample, and peripheral blood mononuclear cells were used for TCR beta sequencing. Genomic DNA was extracted from the blood cell samples with the Qiagen DNeasy Blood Extraction Kit. V was cut back by 0 bases and J by 4 bases, leaving a gap of 13 bases between them. The CDR3 numbers 16 residues from cysteine through phenylalanine. The DNA shown is the 48-base CDR3, in frame from base 1. In the germline V gene (reference sequence), CDR1 corresponds to LNHNV and CDR2 to YYDKDF. Library preparation employed the immunoSEQ multiplex PCR assay. For the multiplex PCR, a mixture combining 60 forward primers for TCR Vbeta segments and 13 reverse primers for TCR Jbeta segments was used. The CDR3 region of rearranged TCR beta genes was amplified from genomic DNA by a multiplex PCR assay. Amplified TCR beta libraries were sequenced as 87-base-pair reads on the Illumina HiSeq System. From the authors' description of their analysis: Across the roughly 670 repertoires, a later analysis counted roughly 77 million unique TCR beta chains, around 11 million of which were shared by at least two donors. Raw reads were error-corrected and collapsed into unique sequences with a nearest-neighbor algorithm that merged closely related sequences to remove PCR and sequencing errors. CDR3 sequences were aligned to IMGT reference sequences to assign V, D and J gene segments. For a sequence to be retained, at least a six-nucleotide match to both a V gene segment and a J gene segment was required. Rearrangements were classified as productive when the CDR3 lacked stop codons and remained in frame with V and J, and all other rearrangements were classified as non-productive. Following IMGT convention, CDR3 was defined as the stretch from the second conserved V-encoded cysteine to the conserved J-encoded phenylalanine. In an earlier analysis of approximately 500 of the donors, sequences lacking an unambiguous match to a single V gene segment were excluded. In an earlier analysis of several hundred of the donors, V segments were called functional above 56.7% productive rearrangements and were called segregating when the between-donor standard deviation exceeded 5%. A statistical classification framework was built to diagnose cytomegalovirus status from the catalog of TCR beta chain sequences. In a later analysis, TCR nucleotide sequences were compared against IMGT/GENE-DB human TR gene sequences so that V and J genes could be assigned. In a later analysis, CDR3 sequences and most-parsimonious VDJ recombination scenarios were assigned using the TCRdist pipeline. A later analysis defined each TCR beta chain by its CDR3 amino acid sequence plus V-gene family, and excluded reads lacking a unique V-gene family. In a later analysis, around 600 highly shared, low-generation-probability nucleotide sequences were removed to address suspected cross-contamination and a sequencing artifact. In a later analysis, a clonal expansion index for each public chain was calculated from normalized within-repertoire ranks of inferred template counts. In a later analysis, generation probabilities were computed with a VDJ recombination model fitted to out-of-frame rearrangements, and the resulting probabilities were checked against IGoR. In a later analysis, TCR-TCR, TCR-HLA and TCR-CMV co-occurrence was scored with hypergeometric tests, and a repertoire-size bias correction was applied to TCR pairs. A later analysis estimated false discovery rates by permuting HLA or CMV assignments 20 times. In a later analysis, co-occurring TCRs were grouped using DBSCAN, and TCRdist sequence similarity was added for clustering within HLA-allele-positive subsets. For co-occurrence clustering, repertoires with fewer than 30,000 or more than 120,000 public chains were excluded, along with roughly 5 repertoires with anomalous nucleotide sharing. TCRdb provides this immuneACCESS table in a form limited to in-frame rearrangements. Some clones are lacking; in checked studies, under half of them reflect an unresolved V gene, and why the rest are absent is not known. V, J and clone size reflect that table, while D and trimming were determined from the DNA. Counted in this sample were about 150,000 clones; 70% to 80% of them appeared once. The top ten constitute approximately 1.5% of the sample.

The sequence was obtained from a male donor in good health and CMV-seronegative. Sequencing was carried out using PBMCs. The rearranged chain carries TRBV15 and TRBJ1-5; TRBD1 is a weak D gene call, 6 bases matching. The DNA sequence is as follows: TGTGCCACCAGCAGAGAAAACAGGGATTGGAATCAGCCCCAGCATTTT. Its coded protein is CATSRENRDWNQPQHF.